This T cell receptor (beta chain) was observed in a study of STAT3 mutations in large granular lymphocyte leukemia. Notes on the study in general: Variable sampling intervals and differing treatment regimens complicated linking therapy response to TCR clonal burden changes. In T-cell large granular lymphocyte leukemia, about half of patients showed multiple immunodominant subclonotypes.

About 40,000 productive templates were obtained per sample on average. Assay: immunoSEQ multiplex PCR; the TCRdb copy retains only in-frame clones and omits some. The sample has several thousand clones; roughly 34% are singletons. This clone was observed a few times. What it binds is not known. The CDR3 has 14 amino acids. J gave up 3 bases and V 5 bases, and 7 bases lay outside the gene matches. Germline CDR1 is SGHRS and CDR2 is YFSETQ. The J gene is TRBJ1-2, the V gene TRBV5-1; 7 bases agree with TRBD1. The sample was peripheral blood mononuclear cells. The TCR was taken from a woman between 40 and 50 years old with T-cell large granular lymphocyte leukemia. Some clones in this sample may be carry-over from other donors' samples. The CDR3 sequence is CASSFLGTDYGYTF. The CDR3, as DNA: TGCGCCAGCAGTTTTCTCGGGACAGACTATGGCTACACCTTC.